This TCR beta chain originates from a study of T cell responses to AZD1222 COVID-19 vaccine. Study as a whole: Timing groups of about 4 and about 12 weeks for second doses were pooled.

Method: immunoSEQ multiplex PCR; TCRdb's copy keeps in-frame clones and lacks some. The sample consists of some 130,000 clones, 90% of them appearing once. Note on this clone: Antigen: not known.

Study-level findings and limits: Repertoire sampling occurred only after the peak T cell response. Clonal diversity may have been underestimated, and the donors were mostly white British, with more females than males. Baseline seropositivity characterized only six AZD1222 recipients.

Germline CDR1 and CDR2: SGHTA and FQGNSA. Trimming shortened V by 4 bases and J by 9 bases, and 16 bases separated the two germline ends. The CDR3 totals 14 residues. Sequencing was performed on peripheral blood, taken on day 0 of AZD1222 vaccination. This TCR was recovered from an adult in good health. The rearrangement links TRBV7-2 to TRBJ2-1, with a possible D match to TRBD1 (6 bases). For the CDR3, the DNA is TGTGCCAGCAGCTCGCAACCCAGGGGAAGTGAGCAGTTCTTC. Protein product: CASSSQPRGSEQFF. Full variable domain (remainder filled in from reference TRBV7-2 and TRBJ2-1): GAGVSQSPSNKVTEKGKDVELRCDPISGHTALYWYRQSLGQGLEFLIYFQGNSAPDKSGLPSDRFSAERTGGSVSTLTIQRTQQEDSAVYLCASSSQPRGSEQFFGPGTRLTVL.